This T cell receptor beta chain was identified during a study of graft-versus-host responses after intestinal transplantation. In the study overall: Recipients received multivisceral, liver-intestinal, or isolated intestinal transplants. Study-level results: The authors found GvH clones in recipient marrow, some appearing first in ileum or blood.

The germline gives CDR1 SGHTA, CDR2 FQGNSA. CDR3 size: 16 residues. Trimming cost V 5 bases and J 0 bases; bases outside gene matches: 5. Regarding this clone: Antigen unknown.

TCRdb's copy holds only in-frame clones and misses some; the assay was immunoSEQ multiplex PCR. The sample shows 100,000 or so clones, 90% to 95% of them seen only once. The sequence derives from a human donor who was the organ donor for an intestinal transplant. The sequences come from unstimulated CD4+ T cells sorted from spleen or lymph node cells, collected before transplant. This chain links TRBV7-2 with TRBJ2-7; 12 positions match TRBD2. For the CDR3, the DNA is TGTGCCAGCAGCACTCGACTAGCGGGGGCCTCCTACGAGCAGTACTTC. It translates to CASSTRLAGASYEQYF.